This TCR beta chain was captured in a study of blood T cell repertoires in COVID-19. Whole-study context: Material from acute and convalescent COVID-19 was sourced from the United States, Italy and Spain. In each case, the material was cDNA or gDNA derived from T cells, B-cell-depleted T cells, or PBMCs.

The authors' processing: It was from reference gene primer amplification that nucleated cell counts were estimated. Sequenced by immunoSEQ multiplex PCR; TCRdb stores in-frame clones only, minus some. Clone size and the V and J calls come from that table; the DNA yielded D and trimming. The repertoire holds around 380,000 clones, with around 87% as singletons. With 1 base clipped from V and 9 bases from J, the junction kept 11 bases outside the gene matches. This CDR3 has 17 residues. CDR1 is SGHTA, CDR2 FQGTGA, per germline. Cohort allocation depended upon clinical history that participants reported.

The gene calls are TRBV7-3 and TRBJ2-3; 12 bases map to TRBD2. This TCR derives from a man aged 30 to 45 who had recovered from COVID-19. Source material: PBMCs or T cells enriched from blood (not recorded which). The CDR3 DNA reads TGTGCCAGCAGCTTAATTTCCCTAGCGGGGGGGCCAGGGACGCAGTATTTT. Protein: CASSLISLAGGPGTQYF.